Listed here are 8 T cell receptor beta chains from one sample, sequenced in a study of shared clonotypes between healthy human individuals (TCRdb year 2020). The library relied on the immunoSEQ multiplex PCR assay. TCRdb provides this immuneACCESS table in a form limited to in-frame rearrangements. Some clones are lacking; in checked studies, under half of them reflect an unresolved V gene, and why the rest are absent is not known. Within this sample are approximately 500,000 clones, with roughly 85% of them counted one time only. Together, the top ten hold around 13% of the sample. Material for sequencing was PBMCs. The receptors come from a woman aged 35 to 49 in good health. Some clones in this sample may be carry-over from other donors' samples.

The chain employs TRBV6-1 and TRBJ2-2; D call uncertain. Germline values: CDR1 MNHNS, CDR2 SASEGT. The CDR3 contains 10 residues. Deletions cut 7 bases from V and 5 bases from J, with 2 bases between. The CDR3 DNA reads as TGTGCCAGCAAGACCGGGGAGCTGTTTTTT. Translating gives CASKTGELFF.

The genes are TRBV25-1 and TRBJ2-3; D possibly matches TRBD1 or TRBD2 (5 bases each). The CDR3 loop spans 14 amino acids. The V gene's germline CDR1 is MGHDK and CDR2 SYGVNS. V was cut by 5 bases and J by 4 bases, with 13 bases left in between. CDR3 residues: CASSRGGNSDTQYF. CDR3 bases: TGTGCCAGCAGTCGGGGCGGAAACTCAGATACGCAGTATTTT.

This chain links TRBV11-2 with TRBJ2-1; D uncertain. CDR3 size: 15 residues. In germline, CDR1 is SGHAT, CDR2 FQNNGV. With 1 base removed from V and 10 bases from J, the gap between germline ends came to 17 bases. CDR3 coding DNA: TGTGCCAGCAGCTTAGGCCCTTTGGAGTCCGGGGAGCAGTTCTTC. It translates to CASSLGPLESGEQFF.

The gene calls are TRBV28 and TRBJ2-5; D remains unclear. The germline V gene has CDR1 MDHEN and CDR2 SYDVKM. The CDR3 covers 10 residues. Deletions cut 5 bases from V and 2 bases from J, with 0 bases between. CDR3 bases: TGTGCCAGCAGTCAAGAGACCCAGTACTTC. The encoded protein is CASSQETQYF.

This clone has a single count. The V call is TRBV5-1, the J call TRBJ1-3, with D perhaps TRBD1 (5 bases). Germline V CDR1 and CDR2: SGHRS, YFSETQ. The CDR3 length is 15 residues. Trimming cost V 2 bases and J 4 bases, with 13 bases left between them. The CDR3 loop is CASSLSGSEGNTIYF. The CDR3, as DNA: TGCGCCAGCAGCTTATCAGGGTCCGAGGGAAACACCATATATTTT.

This chain uses TRBV4-3 with TRBJ2-5, with TRBD1 as a possible D gene (6 bases). Matching the DNA end better, TRBJ2-7 makes the J call doubtful. Per germline, CDR1 LGHNA and CDR2 YSLEER. The CDR3 totals 15 residues. CDR3 protein: CASSQSGARSYEQYF. The CDR3 DNA reads TGCGCCAGCAGCCAATCAGGGGCCCGCTCCTACGAGCAGTACTTC.

This chain joins TRBV19 and TRBJ2-4; D may be TRBD1 or TRBD2 (5 bases each). V lost 8 bases, J lost 8 bases, and 16 bases lay in between. The CDR3 contains 13 residues. Looked up from germline, CDR1 is LNHDA and CDR2 is SQIVND (reference sequence). The CDR3, as DNA: TGTGCCAGTCGGGGCTTAAGCAGGGACATTCAGTACTTC. It is translated as CASRGLSRDIQYF.

The J gene is TRBJ2-5, the V gene TRBV5-6; a weak D match, TRBD2 (5 bases). The J call is doubtful: the DNA matches TRBJ2-7 better. Germline loops: CDR1 SGHDT, CDR2 YYEEEE. This CDR3 contains 15 residues. The CDR3 loop is CASSSMGGPSYEQYF. CDR3 coding DNA: TGTGCCAGCAGCTCCATGGGCGGGCCATCTTACGAGCAGTACTTC.